The rows below give T cell receptor beta chains drawn from one sample of a study of response to subunit inactivated influenza vaccine. TCRdb processed the RT-PCR reads anew with MiXCR; each CDR3 protein has one entry. The sample holds roughly 700,000 distinct CDR3 sequences; approximately 14% are singletons and the top ten take 6.5% to 8.5%. Material: PBMCs from blood, obtained 14 to 15 days before vaccination. The receptors stem from a man between 50 and 59 years old who received an inactivated influenza vaccine. CDR3s include the opening cysteine and the closing phenylalanine or tryptophan. D genes are given only for firm matches. Size tells how often a clone was seen (once, few, many) or the class of an expanded clone, and some rows leave it out.

v_gene: TRBV4-3
abundance: few
j_gene: TRBJ2-1
d_gene: TRBD1
CDR3nt: TGCGCCAGCAGCCAAGAGAGATGGGACAGCGGTTACAATGAGCAGTTCTTC
CDR3aa: CASSQERWDSGYNEQFF

v_gene: TRBV20-1
abundance: NA
j_gene: TRBJ2-3
d_gene: NA
CDR3nt: TGCAGTGCTAGAGATTGGCGAGGGGATACGCAGTATTTT
CDR3aa: CSARDWRGDTQYF

v_gene: TRBV7-6
abundance: NA
j_gene: TRBJ2-1
d_gene: TRBD2
CDR3nt: TGTGCCAGCAGCTTGTGGGAGGGCGATGAGCAGTTCTTC
CDR3aa: CASSLWEGDEQFF

v_gene: TRBV11-2
abundance: many
j_gene: TRBJ2-5
d_gene: NA
CDR3nt: TGTGCCAGCAGCTTAGTGGGGGCCCTCGGGGAGACCCAGTACTTC
CDR3aa: CASSLVGALGETQYF

v_gene: TRBV12-3/TRBV12-4
abundance: few
j_gene: TRBJ1-1
d_gene: NA
CDR3nt: TGTGCCAGCAGTCAATCATGGGAACGACGGTTTGGGGCTTTCTTT
CDR3aa: CASSQSWERRFGAFF

v_gene: TRBV6-1
abundance: few
j_gene: TRBJ2-5
d_gene: TRBD1
CDR3nt: TGTGCCAGCAGTCAACAGGGGTATCAAGAGACCCAGTACTTC
CDR3aa: CASSQQGYQETQYF

v_gene: TRBV20-1
abundance: NA
j_gene: TRBJ2-3
d_gene: NA
CDR3nt: TGCAGTGCTCTGGACGGCCCCGGTACGCAGTATTTT
CDR3aa: CSALDGPGTQYF

v_gene: TRBV15
abundance: NA
j_gene: TRBJ2-4
d_gene: NA
CDR3nt: TGTGCCACCAGCAGAGAGGGCGGGGTAGCCAAAAACATTCAGTACTTC
CDR3aa: CATSREGGVAKNIQYF

v_gene: TRBV12-5
abundance: NA
j_gene: TRBJ1-2
d_gene: TRBD1
CDR3nt: TGTGCTAGTGGTTTGGCCCCGGACAGGCTCTATGGCTACACCTTC
CDR3aa: CASGLAPDRLYGYTF

v_gene: TRBV7-9
abundance: NA
j_gene: TRBJ2-3
d_gene: NA
CDR3nt: TGTGCCAGCAGCGGGGCGAACACAGATACGCAGTATTTT
CDR3aa: CASSGANTDTQYF

v_gene: TRBV29-1
abundance: NA
j_gene: TRBJ2-7
d_gene: NA
CDR3nt: TGCAGCGTTGCCGGGAACAACTACGAGCAGTACTTC
CDR3aa: CSVAGNNYEQYF

v_gene: TRBV7-8
abundance: NA
j_gene: TRBJ2-7
d_gene: NA
CDR3nt: TGTGCCAGCAGCCCCAGGACAGCAGGCTACGAGCAGTACTTC
CDR3aa: CASSPRTAGYEQYF

v_gene: TRBV20-1
abundance: NA
j_gene: TRBJ2-7
d_gene: NA
CDR3nt: TGCAGTGCTAAGGACGGGAGCCCGTACGAGCAGTACTTC
CDR3aa: CSAKDGSPYEQYF

v_gene: TRBV7-9
abundance: few
j_gene: TRBJ2-3
d_gene: TRBD1
CDR3nt: TGTGCCAGCAGCTCCCGGGACAGGGGCATGGATACGCAGTATTTT
CDR3aa: CASSSRDRGMDTQYF

v_gene: TRBV27
abundance: few
j_gene: TRBJ2-2
d_gene: TRBD1
CDR3nt: TGTGCCAGCAGTTTTGCAGGGGGCGCGAACACCGGGGAGCTGTTTTTT
CDR3aa: CASSFAGGANTGELFF

v_gene: TRBV12-3/TRBV12-4
abundance: few
j_gene: TRBJ2-5
d_gene: TRBD2
CDR3nt: TGTGCCAGCAGTTCCTTGACTAGCGGGGGACAAGAGACCCAGTACTTC
CDR3aa: CASSSLTSGGQETQYF

v_gene: TRBV19
abundance: NA
j_gene: TRBJ2-1
d_gene: NA
CDR3nt: TGTGCCAGTAGTGTCGCCGCGACTTCAAACAATGAGCAGTTCTTC
CDR3aa: CASSVAATSNNEQFF

v_gene: TRBV5-1
abundance: NA
j_gene: TRBJ2-7
d_gene: TRBD1
CDR3nt: TGCGCCAGCAGCTCGGACAGGTTCTACGAGCAGTACTTC
CDR3aa: CASSSDRFYEQYF

v_gene: TRBV12-3/TRBV12-4
abundance: few
j_gene: TRBJ2-3
d_gene: NA
CDR3nt: TGTGCCAGCAGCAGACAGGAAGCAGATACGCAGTATTTT
CDR3aa: CASSRQEADTQYF

v_gene: TRBV6-1
abundance: few
j_gene: TRBJ2-3
d_gene: TRBD2
CDR3nt: TGTGCCAGCAGTCCGGGACTAGCGGGGGTGGCAGATACGCAGTATTTT
CDR3aa: CASSPGLAGVADTQYF

v_gene: TRBV19
abundance: few
j_gene: TRBJ2-7
d_gene: NA
CDR3nt: TGTGCCAGTACCCCAGGCGGGTTTCCCTACGAGCAGTACTTC
CDR3aa: CASTPGGFPYEQYF

v_gene: TRBV12-3/TRBV12-4
abundance: few
j_gene: TRBJ2-7
d_gene: NA
CDR3nt: TGTGCCAGCAGTCGATTAAGTTGGAGCGAGCAGTACTTC
CDR3aa: CASSRLSWSEQYF

v_gene: TRBV13
abundance: NA
j_gene: TRBJ2-1
d_gene: TRBD1
CDR3nt: TGTGCCAGCAGCTTAATGGGACAGGGGGCGTATGAGCAGTTCTTC
CDR3aa: CASSLMGQGAYEQFF

v_gene: TRBV12-3/TRBV12-4
abundance: NA
j_gene: TRBJ1-6
d_gene: NA
CDR3nt: TGTGCCAGCAGTTTTTCGGGATCACCCCTCCACTTT
CDR3aa: CASSFSGSPLHF

v_gene: TRBV11-2
abundance: NA
j_gene: TRBJ2-5
d_gene: NA
CDR3nt: TGTGCCAGCAGCATCTTCGGGGACCCACAAGAGACCCAGTACTTC
CDR3aa: CASSIFGDPQETQYF

v_gene: TRBV28
abundance: many
j_gene: TRBJ2-3
d_gene: TRBD2
CDR3nt: TGTGCCAGCAGCCGGGGGGGAGGCACAGATACGCAGTATTTT
CDR3aa: CASSRGGGTDTQYF

v_gene: TRBV15
abundance: NA
j_gene: TRBJ1-4
d_gene: TRBD1
CDR3nt: TGTGCCACCAGCAGACGGACAGGGGGGACAACTAATGAAAAACTGTTTTTT
CDR3aa: CATSRRTGGTTNEKLFF

v_gene: TRBV7-9
abundance: few
j_gene: TRBJ2-3
d_gene: NA
CDR3nt: TGTGCCAGCAGCTTCTCGGGTCTCACAGATACGCAGTATTTT
CDR3aa: CASSFSGLTDTQYF

v_gene: TRBV3-1
abundance: NA
j_gene: TRBJ2-7
d_gene: NA
CDR3nt: TGTGCCAGCAGCCAAGTCCAGCGTCCCTTGAGCGAGCAGTACTTC
CDR3aa: CASSQVQRPLSEQYF

v_gene: TRBV6-1
abundance: many
j_gene: TRBJ1-3
d_gene: NA
CDR3nt: TGTGCCAGCAGCTGGGGTGGCCGAAACTCTGGAAACACCATATATTTT
CDR3aa: CASSWGGRNSGNTIYF

v_gene: TRBV5-1
abundance: NA
j_gene: TRBJ2-5
d_gene: NA
CDR3nt: TGCGCCAGCAGCTTGGCGGCGGGGACAGAGACCCAGTACTTC
CDR3aa: CASSLAAGTETQYF

v_gene: TRBV6-1
abundance: few
j_gene: TRBJ1-4
d_gene: TRBD1
CDR3nt: TGTGCCAGCAGTCTTACCGCAGGGGGCGCTTTGGATGAAAAACTGTTTTTT
CDR3aa: CASSLTAGGALDEKLFF

v_gene: TRBV19
abundance: NA
j_gene: TRBJ2-5
d_gene: TRBD1
CDR3nt: TGTGCCAGTAGTATAGGTCGGACGGGACAGGTGGAGACCCAGTACTTC
CDR3aa: CASSIGRTGQVETQYF

v_gene: TRBV5-1
abundance: few
j_gene: TRBJ2-2
d_gene: TRBD1
CDR3nt: TGCGCCAGCAGCTTGAGGACAGGTTCCGGGGAGCTGTTTTTT
CDR3aa: CASSLRTGSGELFF

v_gene: TRBV27
abundance: NA
j_gene: TRBJ2-7
d_gene: NA
CDR3nt: TGTGCCAGCAGTTGGACACTGAGCTACTACGAGCAGTACTTC
CDR3aa: CASSWTLSYYEQYF

v_gene: TRBV5-1
abundance: NA
j_gene: TRBJ2-1
d_gene: NA
CDR3nt: TGCGCCAGCAGCATCCGGGAAGAGGGGACCAATGAGCAGTTCTTC
CDR3aa: CASSIREEGTNEQFF

v_gene: TRBV15
abundance: few
j_gene: TRBJ2-7
d_gene: NA
CDR3nt: TGTGCCACCAGCAGAGACCTAACCTGGGGCTACGAGCAGTACTTC
CDR3aa: CATSRDLTWGYEQYF

v_gene: TRBV3-1
abundance: many
j_gene: TRBJ2-7
d_gene: NA
CDR3nt: TGTGCCAGCAGCCAAGCATCGAGCCAGACTAGGAGATCCGAGCAGTACTTC
CDR3aa: CASSQASSQTRRSEQYF

v_gene: TRBV9
abundance: NA
j_gene: TRBJ2-2
d_gene: NA
CDR3nt: TGTGCCAGCAGCTGGGGGTCCGGGAACACCGGGGAGCTGTTTTTT
CDR3aa: CASSWGSGNTGELFF